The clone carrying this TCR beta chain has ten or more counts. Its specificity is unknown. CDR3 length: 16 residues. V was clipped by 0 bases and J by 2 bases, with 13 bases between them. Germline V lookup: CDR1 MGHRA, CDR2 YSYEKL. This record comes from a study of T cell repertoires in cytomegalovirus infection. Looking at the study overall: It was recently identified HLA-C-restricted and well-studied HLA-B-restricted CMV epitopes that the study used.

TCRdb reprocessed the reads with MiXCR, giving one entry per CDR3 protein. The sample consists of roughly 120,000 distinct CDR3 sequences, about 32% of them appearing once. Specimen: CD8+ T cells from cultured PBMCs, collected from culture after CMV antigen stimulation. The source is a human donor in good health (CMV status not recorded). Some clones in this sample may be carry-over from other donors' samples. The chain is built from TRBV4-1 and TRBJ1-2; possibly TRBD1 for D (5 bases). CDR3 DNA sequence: TGCGCCAGCAGCCAAGATCAAGGACACTTGAACTATGGCTACACCTTC. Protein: CASSQDQGHLNYGYTF.